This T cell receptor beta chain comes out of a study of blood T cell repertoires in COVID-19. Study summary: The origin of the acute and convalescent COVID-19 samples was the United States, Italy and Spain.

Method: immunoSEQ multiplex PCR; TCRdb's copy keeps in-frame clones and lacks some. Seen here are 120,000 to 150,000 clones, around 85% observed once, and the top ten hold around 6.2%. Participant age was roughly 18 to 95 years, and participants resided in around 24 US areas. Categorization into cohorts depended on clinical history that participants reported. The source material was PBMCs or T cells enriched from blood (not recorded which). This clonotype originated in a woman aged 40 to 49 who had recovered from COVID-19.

The CDR3: CASSPTRGSAFGYTF. CDR3 coding DNA: TGTGCCAGCAGTCCGACCAGGGGGTCGGCGTTTGGCTACACCTTC. The J gene is TRBJ1-2, the V gene TRBV5-4; 7 positions agree with TRBD1. This CDR3 spans 15 amino acids. V shed 5 bases, J shed 7 bases, and the junction held 14 bases outside the gene matches. From germline, CDR1 is SGHNT and CDR2 YYREEE (reference sequence).